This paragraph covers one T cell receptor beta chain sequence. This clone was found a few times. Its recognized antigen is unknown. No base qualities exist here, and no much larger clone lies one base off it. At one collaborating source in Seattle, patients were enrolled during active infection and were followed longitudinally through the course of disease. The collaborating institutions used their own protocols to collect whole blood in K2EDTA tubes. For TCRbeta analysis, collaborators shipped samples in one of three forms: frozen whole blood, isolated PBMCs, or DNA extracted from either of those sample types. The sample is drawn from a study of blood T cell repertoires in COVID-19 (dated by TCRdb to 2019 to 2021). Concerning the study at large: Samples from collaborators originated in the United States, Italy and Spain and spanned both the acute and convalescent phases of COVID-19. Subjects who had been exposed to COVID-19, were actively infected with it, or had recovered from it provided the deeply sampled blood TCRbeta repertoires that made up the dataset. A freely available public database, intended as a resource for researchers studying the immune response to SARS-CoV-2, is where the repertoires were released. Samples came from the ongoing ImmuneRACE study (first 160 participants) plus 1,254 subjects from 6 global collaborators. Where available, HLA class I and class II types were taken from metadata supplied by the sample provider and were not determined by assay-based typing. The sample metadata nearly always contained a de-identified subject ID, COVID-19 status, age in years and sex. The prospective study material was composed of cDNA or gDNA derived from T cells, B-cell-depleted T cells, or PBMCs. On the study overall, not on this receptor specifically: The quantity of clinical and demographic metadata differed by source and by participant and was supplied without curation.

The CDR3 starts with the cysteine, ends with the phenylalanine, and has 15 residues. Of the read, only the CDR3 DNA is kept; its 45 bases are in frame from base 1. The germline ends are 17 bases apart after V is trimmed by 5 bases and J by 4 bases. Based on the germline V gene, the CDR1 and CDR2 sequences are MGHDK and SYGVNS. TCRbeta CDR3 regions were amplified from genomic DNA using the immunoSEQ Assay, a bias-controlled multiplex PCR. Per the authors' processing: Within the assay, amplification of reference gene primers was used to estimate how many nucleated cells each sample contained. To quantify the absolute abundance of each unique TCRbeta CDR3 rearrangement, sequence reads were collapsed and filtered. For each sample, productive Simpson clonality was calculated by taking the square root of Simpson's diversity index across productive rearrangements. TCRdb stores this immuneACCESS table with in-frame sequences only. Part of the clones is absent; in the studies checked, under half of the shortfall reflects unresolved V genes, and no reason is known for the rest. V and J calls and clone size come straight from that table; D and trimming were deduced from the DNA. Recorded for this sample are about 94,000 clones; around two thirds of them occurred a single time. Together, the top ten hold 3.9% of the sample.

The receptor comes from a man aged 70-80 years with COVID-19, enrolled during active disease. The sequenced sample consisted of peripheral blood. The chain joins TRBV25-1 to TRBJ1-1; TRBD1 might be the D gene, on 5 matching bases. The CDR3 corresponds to CASSPRLGGGTEAFF. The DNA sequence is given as TGTGCCAGCAGTCCGCGACTGGGGGGGGGCACTGAAGCTTTCTTT.